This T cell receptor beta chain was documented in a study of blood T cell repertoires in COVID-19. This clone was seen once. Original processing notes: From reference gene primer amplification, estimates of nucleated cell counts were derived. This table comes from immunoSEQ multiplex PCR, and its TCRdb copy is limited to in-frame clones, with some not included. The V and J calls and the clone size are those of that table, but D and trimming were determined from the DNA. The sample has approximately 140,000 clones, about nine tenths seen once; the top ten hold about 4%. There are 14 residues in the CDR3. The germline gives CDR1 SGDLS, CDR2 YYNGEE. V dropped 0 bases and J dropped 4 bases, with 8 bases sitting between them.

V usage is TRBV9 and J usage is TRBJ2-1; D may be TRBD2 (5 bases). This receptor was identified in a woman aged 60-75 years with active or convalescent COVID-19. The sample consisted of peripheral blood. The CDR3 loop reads CASSVAGLYNEQFF. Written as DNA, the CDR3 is TGTGCCAGCAGCGTAGCAGGACTTTACAATGAGCAGTTCTTC.